These 15 T cell receptor beta chains share one sample of origin, sequenced in a study of long-term antiretroviral therapy in people with HIV. Samples were assayed with immunoSEQ v3.0 at survey level. Sequenced by immunoSEQ multiplex PCR; TCRdb stores in-frame clones only, minus some. In the table there are some 19,000 clones, about 87% of which are singletons. Material: unsorted PBMCs, obtained about 2.7 years after starting antiretroviral therapy. These receptors all come from a woman aged 50 to 60 with HIV.

The chain uses TRBV5-4 and TRBJ2-3; TRBD2 might be the D (5 bases). The CDR3 spans 17 residues. Germline CDR1 SGHNT, CDR2 YYREEE (reference sequence). The V gene lost 4 bases and the J gene lost 4 bases, with 22 bases spanning the gap. The CDR3 region is CASSPSPGTSHSDTQYF. For the CDR3, the DNA is TGTGCCAGCAGCCCTAGTCCGGGAACTAGTCATTCAGATACGCAGTATTTT. Variable domain in full (rest from reference TRBV5-4 and TRBJ2-3): ETGVTQSPTHLIKTRGQQVTLRCSSQSGHNTVSWYQQALGQGPQFIFQYYREEENGRGNFPPRFSGLQFPNYSSELNVNALELDDSALYLCASSPSPGTSHSDTQYFGPGTRLTVL.

The chain carries TRBV25-1 and TRBJ1-1; D is ambiguous. Per the germline V gene, CDR1 is MGHDK and CDR2 is SYGVNS. The CDR3 is 18 amino acids. Trimming stripped 1 base from V and 2 bases from J, with 20 bases between. The CDR3 region is CASSESRPNTGLNTEAFF. CDR3 DNA sequence: TGTGCCAGCAGTGAATCAAGGCCAAATACGGGGTTAAACACTGAAGCTTTCTTT.

The gene calls are TRBV4-1 and TRBJ2-1; 7 bases line up with TRBD1. The CDR3 runs 15 residues. V lost 0 bases, J lost 4 bases, and 3 bases stayed unmatched. CDR1 and CDR2 from the germline V gene are MGHRA and YSYEKL. The CDR3 DNA follows: TGCGCCAGCAGCCAAGAGGGACAGCAGTACAATGAGCAGTTCTTC. Its translation is CASSQEGQQYNEQFF.

The V call is TRBV5-1, the J call TRBJ1-3; the D gene is possibly TRBD1 (6 bases). The CDR3 spans 16 residues. Trimming removed 8 bases from V and 5 bases from J, with 23 bases in between. The V gene's germline CDR1 is SGHRS and CDR2 YFSETQ. The CDR3 protein is CARIKGVITFRNTIYF. The CDR3 bases are TGCGCCAGGATTAAGGGGGTAATAACGTTTAGAAACACCATATATTTT.

This rearrangement joins TRBV28 to TRBJ1-2; TRBD1 matches 10 bases. This CDR3 has 17 residues. Germline lookup yields CDR1 MDHEN and CDR2 SYDVKM. The ends lost 5 bases at V and 3 bases at J; junction bases unmatched: 12. The CDR3 coding sequence is TGTGCCAGCAGTGAGCCGGGACAGGGGACCGCTTACTATGGCTACACCTTC. Translated: CASSEPGQGTAYYGYTF.

The V call is TRBV7-2, the J call TRBJ1-2, with D uncertain. The germline CDR1 and CDR2 sequences are SGHTA and FQGNSA. The CDR3 has 12 residues. The ends were cut back, 3 bases at V and 4 bases at J, with 6 bases in the middle. As DNA, the CDR3 is TGTGCCAGCAGCTTGGACGTCTATGGCTACACCTTC. Translation gives CASSLDVYGYTF.

The V and J genes are TRBV5-4 and TRBJ2-6; the D is unclear. The CDR3 loop spans 15 amino acids. Germline V CDR1 and CDR2: SGHNT, YYREEE (reference sequence). The V and J ends lost 4 bases and 1 base respectively, with 9 bases between them. The CDR3, as DNA: TGTGCCAGCAGCGAAGGGCTTTCTGGGGCCAACGTCCTGACTTTC. Translating gives CASSEGLSGANVLTF.

V gene TRBV18 combines with J gene TRBJ2-1; 8 nucleotides align to TRBD2. With 4 bases clipped from V and 2 bases from J, the junction kept 4 bases outside the gene matches. The germline V gene has CDR1 KGHSH and CDR2 LQKENI. The CDR3 extends over 15 amino acids. The CDR3 DNA reads TGTGCCAGCTCACTCACTAGCGGCCCCTACAATGAGCAGTTCTTC. Translated, it gives CASSLTSGPYNEQFF.

The rearrangement joins TRBV7-6 to TRBJ2-2; 8 nucleotides line up with TRBD1. V gave up 2 bases and J gave up 7 bases; unmatched junction bases: 3. The CDR3 loop spans 14 amino acids. Germline loops: CDR1 SGHVS, CDR2 FNYEAQ. The CDR3 loop is CASSLQGAYGELFF. The CDR3 nucleotides are TGTGCCAGCAGCTTACAGGGGGCTTACGGGGAGCTGTTTTTT.

This chain connects TRBV14 to TRBJ2-5; D gene unclear. V was shortened by 3 bases and J by 2 bases, with 13 bases between the two germline ends. Germline CDR1 is SGHDN and CDR2 is FVKESK. The CDR3 runs 15 residues. The CDR3 here is CASSQGSTVQETQYF. The CDR3 bases are TGTGCCAGCAGCCAGGGCTCAACCGTTCAAGAGACCCAGTACTTC.

In its sample, this clone is medium-sized. The chain uses TRBV12-5 and TRBJ2-7; 7 bases fit TRBD2. CDR3 length: 15 residues. J gave up 5 bases and V 1 base, and 8 bases lay outside the gene matches. Germline V gives CDR1 LGHNT, CDR2 FRNRAP. As DNA, the CDR3 is TGTGCTAGTGGTTTGGAAGGCGGGACTAATAACGAGCAGTACTTC. Protein sequence: CASGLEGGTNNEQYF.

The chain is built from TRBV10-2 and TRBJ2-1; a weak D match, TRBD2 (7 bases). CDR1 and CDR2 (germline): WSHSY, SAAADI. Trimming removed 2 bases at V and 9 bases at J, with 14 bases between. This CDR3 has 14 residues. The CDR3: CASSEGQGRGEQFF. As DNA, the CDR3 is TGCGCCAGCAGTGAGGGCCAGGGGAGGGGTGAGCAGTTCTTC.

The chain is built from TRBV18 and TRBJ2-1; perhaps TRBD2 as D (6 bases). V lost 5 bases to trimming and J lost 10 bases, with 12 bases between them. Germline CDR1 KGHSH, CDR2 LQKENI. The CDR3 has 12 residues. The CDR3 bases are TGTGCCAGCTCAGGGGCGGGGTTCGAGCAGTTCTTC. This gives the protein CASSGAGFEQFF.

This chain joins TRBV4-1 and TRBJ2-7, with D hard to call. Germline V lookup: CDR1 MGHRA, CDR2 YSYEKL. This CDR3 region has 15 residues. The V gene lost 2 bases and the J gene lost 3 bases, with 14 bases spanning the gap. In nucleotides, the CDR3 is TGCGCCAGCAGCCAACAGGAGACTGGAATCTACGAGCAGTACTTC. It encodes CASSQQETGIYEQYF.

The chain recombines TRBV18 with TRBJ2-1; TRBD2 aligns across 14 bases. The CDR3 runs to 15 residues. Germline assignment: CDR1 KGHSH and CDR2 LQKENI. V lost 5 bases, J lost 9 bases, and 6 bases stayed unmatched. The CDR3 loop is CASSATSGRAGEQFF. CDR3 in DNA: TGTGCCAGCTCAGCGACTAGCGGGAGGGCAGGTGAGCAGTTCTTC.